These 32 T cell receptor beta chains were sequenced from one sample in a study of Tregs in tolerant kidney transplant recipients. Libraries were prepared by immunoSEQ multiplex PCR; TCRdb keeps only in-frame clonotypes and omits some of them. The sample yields about 81,000 clones, 90% to 95% seen once. Mixed chimerism was transient after nonmyeloablative marrow transplants from related graft donors. Sequenced here: CD4+ T cells from blood (PBMCs), sampled 24 months after the transplant. The origin of the receptors is a human patient who received a combined kidney and bone marrow transplant. T cells may partly derive from the graft donor.

The chain employs TRBV5-4 and TRBJ1-6; 9 bases agree with TRBD1. CDR3 size: 14 residues. The germline V gene has CDR1 SGHNT and CDR2 YYREEE (reference sequence). The trim removed 0 bases at V and 8 bases at J, leaving 0 bases unmatched. In DNA, the CDR3 is TGTGCCAGCAGCTTGGGGGACAGGGATTCACCCCTCCACTTT. Its protein is CASSLGDRDSPLHF.

J is TRBJ2-1 and V is TRBV4-2; 7 nucleotides align to TRBD2. The CDR3 spans 15 residues. The V gene end was trimmed by 3 bases and the J gene end by 4 bases; junction bases not matched to a gene: 6. Germline CDR1 and CDR2: LGHNA and YNFKEQ. The CDR3 reads CASSHTTSVYNEQFF. The CDR3 DNA reads TGTGCCAGCAGCCACACCACTAGCGTATACAATGAGCAGTTCTTC.

V gene TRBV10-3 combines with J gene TRBJ2-7; 10 bases match TRBD1. The CDR3 runs to 14 residues. V was clipped by 11 bases and J by 3 bases; unmatched bases: 10. Germline CDR1 ENHRY, CDR2 SYGVKD. CDR3 nucleotides: TGTGCCTCCACATCGGGACAGGGGAACTACGAGCAGTACTTC. Translating gives CASTSGQGNYEQYF.

This chain connects TRBV21-1 to TRBJ1-5. TRBV21-1 is a pseudogene segment. The CDR3 sequence is 15 residues long. CDR3 sequence reads: CASNGGAPPYQPQHF. DNA for the CDR3: TGTGCCAGCAACGGAGGGGCACCTCCCTATCAGCCCCAGCATTTT.

This chain links TRBV2 with TRBJ2-7; 8 bases are shared with TRBD1. Trimming cost V 4 bases and J 5 bases; bases outside gene matches: 10. The CDR3 loop spans 15 amino acids. Germline CDR1 is SNHLY and CDR2 is FYNNEI. The CDR3 nucleotides are TGTGCCAGCAGTGCAGTGACAGGGGATAGGCACGAGCAGTACTTC. It yields the protein CASSAVTGDRHEQYF.

The rearrangement uses TRBV10-1 and TRBJ1-2; D gene uncertain. The CDR3 spans 15 residues. V lost 4 bases to trimming and J lost 3 bases, with 15 bases between them. Germline lookup yields CDR1 WNHNN and CDR2 SYGVQD (reference sequence). The CDR3 reads CASSGLWVGHYGYTF. The CDR3 DNA reads as TGCGCCAGCAGTGGCTTGTGGGTGGGCCACTATGGCTACACCTTC.

V is TRBV7-2 and J is TRBJ2-1, with 10 bases lining up with TRBD2. The V gene's germline CDR1 is SGHTA and CDR2 FQGNSA. The junction had 9 bases not matched to a gene; V was cut back by 5 bases and J by 8 bases. CDR3 size: 15 residues. CDR3 protein: CASSSSGRAYDEQFF. The CDR3 bases are TGTGCCAGCAGCAGCAGCGGGAGGGCCTATGATGAGCAGTTCTTC.

V usage is TRBV11-1 and J usage is TRBJ2-1; TRBD2 aligns across 10 bases. The V and J ends lost 5 bases and 6 bases, in that order; junction bases with no gene match: 7. This CDR3 region has 15 residues. CDR1 and CDR2 (germline): SGHAT, FQDESV (reference sequence). Written as DNA, the CDR3 is TGTGCCAGCAGCCCGGGACTAGCGCGTATCAATGAGCAGTTCTTC. Its translation: CASSPGLARINEQFF. Full variable domain (missing parts from reference TRBV11-1 and TRBJ2-1): EAEVAQSPRYKITEKSQAVAFWCDPISGHATLYWYRQILGQGPELLVQFQDESVVDDSQLPKDRFSAERLKGVDSTLKIQPAELGDSAMYLCASSPGLARINEQFFGPGTRLTVL.

This rearrangement joins TRBV11-3 to TRBJ2-5; D is undetermined. V was shortened by 0 bases and J by 1 base, with 3 bases between the two germline ends. CDR3 length: 13 residues. The germline gives CDR1 SGHNT, CDR2 YENEEA. The CDR3 loop reads CASSLDGQETQYF. The CDR3 DNA sequence: TGTGCCAGCAGCTTAGACGGCCAAGAGACCCAGTACTTC.

The chain employs TRBV6-6 and TRBJ2-2, with TRBD1 as a possible D gene (5 bases). The CDR3 contains 14 residues. Germline values: CDR1 MNHNY, CDR2 SVGAGI (reference sequence). The V end lost 2 bases, the J end lost 7 bases, and 11 bases lay between the germline ends. The chain's CDR3 is CASSYEWGSGELFF. The CDR3, as DNA: TGTGCCAGCAGTTACGAGTGGGGCAGCGGGGAGCTGTTTTTT.

The chain combines TRBV7-8 with TRBJ1-1; D gene uncertain. Trimming pared 4 bases from V and 4 bases from J, leaving 13 bases between. Germline lookup yields CDR1 SGHVS and CDR2 FQNEAQ. The CDR3 contains 14 residues. The CDR3 spells CASSSHVSGTEAFF. The CDR3 DNA follows: TGTGCCAGCAGCTCACATGTTTCTGGCACTGAAGCTTTCTTT.

This clone was seen more than once but under ten times. The J gene is TRBJ1-3, the V gene TRBV6-4; 7 positions match TRBD1. Trimming removed 6 bases from V and 4 bases from J; junction bases left unmatched: 9. Germline lookup yields CDR1 MRHNA and CDR2 SNTAGT. This CDR3 is 15 amino acids long. Here the CDR3 reads CASREKGAGGNTIYF. In DNA, the CDR3 is TGTGCCAGCAGAGAGAAGGGGGCAGGCGGAAACACCATATATTTT.

The CDR3 DNA follows: TGTGCCACCAGCTTGAGACTAGCGGGAAATAACAATGAGCAGTTCTTC. Translated, it gives CATSLRLAGNNNEQFF. The chain recombines TRBV15 with TRBJ2-1, with TRBD2 identical over 11 bases. CDR1 is LNHNV, CDR2 YYDKDF, per germline (reference sequence). The CDR3 contains 16 residues. V shed 5 bases and J 5 bases; nucleotides not matched to a gene: 8.

The chain has TRBV20-1 and TRBJ2-7; 7 bases are a match to TRBD1. Germline assignment: CDR1 DFQATT and CDR2 SNEGSKA (reference sequence). V was clipped by 7 bases and J by 12 bases; unmatched bases: 9. The CDR3 is 10 residues long. CDR3 amino acids: CSVDRVELYF. CDR3 nucleotides: TGCAGTGTCGACAGGGTTGAGTTGTACTTC.

This chain joins TRBV4-2 and TRBJ2-1, with 8 positions matching TRBD2. J was trimmed by 3 bases and V by 1 base; bases with no gene match: 5. Per the germline V gene, CDR1 is LGHNA and CDR2 is YNFKEQ. The CDR3 sequence is 16 residues long. In DNA, the CDR3 is TGTGCCAGCAGCCAAGCGGGGGGGCGGATCTACAATGAGCAGTTCTTC. It yields the protein CASSQAGGRIYNEQFF.

This chain connects TRBV7-6 to TRBJ1-3; D is unresolved. The length of the CDR3 is 12 residues. V lost 4 bases and J lost 4, with 5 bases in between. The V gene's germline CDR1 is SGHVS and CDR2 FNYEAQ. The CDR3 sequence: CASSSVGNTIYF. The DNA of the CDR3 is TGTGCCAGCAGCTCTGTCGGAAACACCATATATTTT.

The genes are TRBV19 and TRBJ2-2; D might be TRBD2 (5 bases). Germline loops: CDR1 LNHDA, CDR2 SQIVND (reference sequence). V shed 6 bases and J shed 6 bases, with 17 bases lying between them. There are 15 residues in the CDR3. The CDR3, as DNA: TGTGCCAGTAGCCAATTACTCCAGGAGGCCGGGGAGCTGTTTTTT. Translated, it gives CASSQLLQEAGELFF.

This rearrangement joins TRBV9 to TRBJ1-1, with 7 bases matching TRBD1. The CDR3 length is 14 residues. The J segment lost 6 bases and the V segment lost 3 bases, leaving 8 bases of the junction unmatched. Germline V gene lookup returns CDR1 SGDLS and CDR2 YYNGEE. Here the CDR3 DNA reads TGTGCCAGCAGCGCACTCGACAGGGAGGCTGAAGCTTTCTTT. It specifies CASSALDREAEAFF.

The chain is built from TRBV30 and TRBJ1-1; D remains ambiguous. Trimming removed 0 bases at V and 2 bases at J, with 10 bases between. The CDR3 sequence is 14 residues long. Germline CDR1 reads GTSNPN; CDR2 reads SVGIG (reference sequence). This CDR3 is CAWSVGDTNTEAFF. The DNA of the CDR3 is TGTGCCTGGAGTGTAGGAGATACCAACACTGAAGCTTTCTTT.

This chain links TRBV5-1 with TRBJ2-1, with 11 nucleotides matching TRBD1. Looked up from germline, CDR1 is SGHRS and CDR2 is YFSETQ. The CDR3 consists of 15 residues. Trimming at V came to 0 bases and at J to 9 bases, leaving 5 bases not matched to a gene. DNA of the CDR3: TGCGCCAGCAGCTTGGAGGACAGGGGGCGCGGTGAGCAGTTCTTC. It is translated as CASSLEDRGRGEQFF.

The rearrangement uses TRBV5-6 and TRBJ1-2; possibly TRBD1 for D (6 bases). CDR3 length: 15 amino acids. V gave up 7 bases and J gave up 7 bases, with 23 bases separating them. Germline assignment: CDR1 SGHDT and CDR2 YYEEEE. CDR3 region: CASSTQGRGSTGYTF. The CDR3 region has the DNA TGTGCCAGCTCCACCCAAGGCAGGGGAAGTACTGGCTACACCTTC. The whole variable domain, remainder taken from reference TRBV5-6 and TRBJ1-2, is DAGVTQSPTHLIKTRGQQVTLRCSPKSGHDTVSWYQQALGQGPQFIFQYYEEEERQRGNFPDRFSGHQFPNYSSELNVNALLLGDSALYLCASSTQGRGSTGYTFGSGTRLTVV.

J is TRBJ2-3 and V is TRBV9; 8 bases fit TRBD1. With V trimmed by 3 bases and J by 10 bases, 10 bases remained unmatched. The CDR3 has 14 amino acids. In germline, CDR1 is SGDLS, CDR2 YYNGEE. The CDR3 loop is CASSAGDRRAAQYF. The CDR3 nucleotides read TGTGCCAGCAGCGCCGGGGACAGGAGAGCCGCGCAGTATTTT.

The chain carries TRBV27 and TRBJ2-1; the D gene is possibly TRBD2 (6 bases). This CDR3 is 17 amino acids long. In germline, CDR1 is MNHEY, CDR2 SMNVEV (reference sequence). Trimming shortened V by 5 bases and J by 0 bases, and 17 bases separated the two germline ends. The CDR3 region has the DNA TGTGCCAGCAGTCCCCGACTAGACTCTTACTCCTACAATGAGCAGTTCTTC. Amino acid sequence: CASSPRLDSYSYNEQFF.

The gene calls are TRBV7-2 and TRBJ2-4; TRBD2 matches 10 bases. Germline V lookup: CDR1 SGHTA, CDR2 FQGNSA. The CDR3 spans 17 residues. V lost 1 base and J lost 2; bases outside the gene matches: 5. CDR3 coding DNA: TGTGCCAGCAGCTTAGGGGCTAGCGGGAGTACCAAAAACATTCAGTACTTC. Translation gives CASSLGASGSTKNIQYF. The full variable domain, rest sourced from reference TRBV7-2 and TRBJ2-4, is GAGVSQSPSNKVTEKGKDVELRCDPISGHTALYWYRQSLGQGLEFLIYFQGNSAPDKSGLPSDRFSAERTGGSVSTLTIQRTQQEDSAVYLCASSLGASGSTKNIQYFGAGTRLSVL.

The CDR3 protein is CASSDTGDEQYF. In nucleotides, the CDR3 is TGTGCCAGCAGTGATACAGGGGACGAGCAGTACTTC. The chain combines TRBV2 with TRBJ2-7, with TRBD1 identical over 7 bases. This CDR3 region has 12 residues. Per the germline V gene, CDR1 is SNHLY and CDR2 is FYNNEI. Trimming took 3 bases from V and 5 from J; bases not matched to a gene: 1. The whole variable domain, remainder taken from reference TRBV2 and TRBJ2-7, is EPEVTQTPSHQVTQMGQEVILRCVPISNHLYFYWYRQILGQKVEFLVSFYNNEISEKSEIFDDQFSVERPDGSNFTLKIRSTKLEDSAMYFCASSDTGDEQYFGPGTRLTVT.

V is TRBV27 and J is TRBJ2-5; 7 positions agree with TRBD1. V shed 3 bases and J 3 bases; nucleotides not matched to a gene: 10. The germline CDR1 and CDR2 sequences are MNHEY and SMNVEV (reference sequence). The CDR3 is 16 residues long. For the CDR3, the DNA is TGTGCCAGCAGTTTCCGGGACGGGCAGGGGGAAGAGACCCAGTACTTC. This gives the protein CASSFRDGQGEETQYF.

The chain combines TRBV7-2 with TRBJ2-2; D remains ambiguous. The CDR3 sequence is 16 residues long. Trimming pared 1 base from V and 4 bases from J, leaving 13 bases between. CDR1 SGHTA and CDR2 FQGNSA come from the germline V gene. Here the CDR3 DNA reads TGTGCCAGCAGCTTAGGGAGCACTCATGCCACCGGGGAGCTGTTTTTT. It codes for CASSLGSTHATGELFF.

The chain combines TRBV15 with TRBJ2-4, with TRBD1 identical over 9 bases. This CDR3 comprises 14 residues. V gave up 5 bases and J gave up 8 bases; unmatched junction bases: 7. The V gene's germline CDR1 is LNHNV and CDR2 YYDKDF (reference sequence). CDR3 in amino acids: CATSQPQGADIQYF. The DNA of the CDR3 is TGTGCCACCAGCCAGCCACAGGGGGCGGACATTCAGTACTTC.

In its sample, this clone was seen once. V is TRBV5-1 and J is TRBJ2-2; 7 bases are shared with TRBD1. The CDR3 loop spans 17 amino acids. J gave up 0 bases and V 0 bases, and 5 bases lay outside the gene matches. Germline CDR1 SGHRS, CDR2 YFSETQ. CDR3 sequence: CASSLVRTGANTGELFF. The CDR3 nucleotides are TGCGCCAGCAGCTTGGTCCGGACAGGAGCGAACACCGGGGAGCTGTTTTTT.

The J gene is TRBJ2-1, the V gene TRBV7-2; D is undetermined. Germline V gene lookup returns CDR1 SGHTA and CDR2 FQGNSA. The CDR3 sequence is 14 residues long. The V end lost 2 bases, the J end lost 1 base, and 6 bases lay between the germline ends. The CDR3 DNA is TGTGCCAGCAGCTTAACCCAGTCCTACAATGAGCAGTTCTTC. Amino acid sequence: CASSLTQSYNEQFF.

This rearrangement joins TRBV10-3 to TRBJ2-1, with 7 bases lining up with TRBD2. This CDR3 region has 12 residues. The germline V gene has CDR1 ENHRY and CDR2 SYGVKD. V was pared by 10 bases and J by 9 bases, with 9 bases of the junction left unmatched. As DNA, the CDR3 is TGTGCCACCGGGACTACCGACGGTGAGCAGTTCTTC. Protein: CATGTTDGEQFF.

V usage is TRBV18 and J usage is TRBJ1-2; D is uncertain. V was trimmed by 2 bases and J by 2 bases, leaving 6 bases between them. CDR1 and CDR2 from the germline V gene are KGHSH and LQKENI. The CDR3 is 13 residues long. The CDR3 DNA is TGTGCCAGCTCACCAGAAGAGAACTATGGCTACACCTTC. Encoded protein: CASSPEENYGYTF. The entire variable domain, with the rest obtained from reference TRBV18 and TRBJ1-2, is as follows: NAGVMQNPRHLVRRRGQEARLRCSPMKGHSHVYWYRQLPEEGLKFMVYLQKENIIDESGMPKERFSAEFPKEGPSILRIQQVVRGDSAAYFCASSPEENYGYTFGSGTRLTVV.